The entry that follows covers one TCR beta chain sequence. No cognate antigen has been identified for it. There are no base qualities to consult, and no much larger clone falls within one base. The library was produced with the immunoSEQ multiplex PCR assay. The multiplex PCR relied on a mix of 60 forward primers for TCR Vbeta segments and 13 reverse primers for TCR Jbeta segments. The CDR3 region of rearranged TCR beta genes was amplified from genomic DNA with a multiplex PCR assay. Amplified TCR beta libraries were sequenced as 87-base-pair reads on the Illumina HiSeq System. In the original analysis: Across the 700 or so repertoires, a later analysis counted approximately 83 million unique TCR beta chains, 9 million to 14 million of which were shared by at least two donors. Raw reads were error-corrected and collapsed into unique sequences with a nearest-neighbor algorithm that merged closely related sequences to remove PCR and sequencing errors. CDR3 sequences were aligned to IMGT reference sequences to assign V, D and J gene segments. For a sequence to be retained, a match of at least six nucleotides was required to both a V gene segment and a J gene segment. Rearrangements were classified as productive when the CDR3 lacked stop codons and remained in frame with V and J, and all other rearrangements were classified as non-productive. Following IMGT convention, CDR3 was defined as the stretch from the second conserved V-encoded cysteine to the conserved J-encoded phenylalanine. The earlier analysis of a few hundred of the donors excluded sequences that lacked an unambiguous match to a single V gene segment. In an earlier analysis of almost 600 of the donors, a V segment was called functional when productive rearrangements were above 56.7%, and segregating when the standard deviation between donors exceeded 5%. A statistical classification framework was built to diagnose cytomegalovirus status from the catalog of TCR beta chain sequences. In a later analysis, TCR nucleotide sequences were compared against IMGT/GENE-DB human TR gene sequences so that V and J genes could be assigned. The TCRdist pipeline was used in a later analysis to assign CDR3 sequences and most-parsimonious VDJ recombination scenarios. In a later analysis, every TCR beta chain was defined by the combination of its CDR3 amino acid sequence and its V-gene family, and reads without a unique V-gene family were dropped. A later analysis removed over 500 highly shared, low-generation-probability nucleotide sequences to deal with suspected cross-contamination and a sequencing artifact. A later analysis calculated a clonal expansion index for each public chain from normalized within-repertoire ranks of inferred template counts. A later analysis computed generation probabilities with a VDJ recombination model fitted to out-of-frame rearrangements, and checked the results against IGoR. Hypergeometric tests were used in a later analysis to score TCR-TCR, TCR-HLA and TCR-CMV co-occurrence, with a repertoire-size bias correction applied to the TCR pairs. In a later analysis, false discovery rates were estimated by permuting HLA or CMV assignments 20 times. In a later analysis, co-occurring TCRs were grouped using DBSCAN, and TCRdist sequence similarity was added for clustering within HLA-allele-positive subsets. Repertoires with fewer than 30,000 or more than 120,000 public chains, plus five repertoires with anomalous nucleotide sharing, were excluded from co-occurrence clustering. TCRdb obtained this table from immuneACCESS and retained in-frame rearrangements with V and J assigned. These tables miss some clones; where compared with another copy, unresolved V genes account for less than half of the shortfall, and the remainder is unexplained. The DNA gave D and trimming, while V, J and clone size come from that table. The sample table holds approximately 140,000 clones, of which 75% to 85% were seen once. The ten largest clonotypes hold just under 6.5% of the sample.

The entry originates in a study of cytomegalovirus exposure and HLA in healthy donors (dated 2017 in TCRdb). Some background on the complete study: An earlier analysis of fewer than 750 of the donors reported under 300 Gb of sequence data and 95 million to 120 million unique TCR beta sequences obtained from about 200 million T cells. In an earlier analysis of 500 to 650 of the donors, high-throughput TCR beta sequencing was used to judge whether each TCR beta V gene segment behaved as functional or pseudogenic. Around 320 gigabases of sequencing data and tens of millions of unique TCR sequences were included in an early release covering about 600 HLA-typed donors. To predict cytomegalovirus infection status, the study combined high-throughput TCR immunosequencing, statistical association of individual TCRs with disease status, and machine learning. A later genetic analysis used genome-wide SNP genotypes for about 55% of the 666 donors, treating that subset as a discovery cohort. In a later analysis, previously published TCR beta repertoires from fewer than 750 donors were re-analyzed and high-resolution HLA genotyping was added so that TCR occurrence patterns could be studied. Donor age, sex, ethnicity and CMV serostatus were collected together with the repertoire data. Among 398 genotyped donors of the cohort, an average of roughly 230,000 unique TCR beta nucleotide sequences was sequenced per donor, of which roughly 17% were non-productive. All discovery cohort repertoires had been generated on a single sequencing platform. Of the roughly 400 genotyped donors, about 80% fell in the genetic ancestry cluster associated with self-reported Caucasian donors. The study aimed to test whether cataloging public T cell receptors could reveal signatures of past pathogen exposure. HLA typing covered class I and class II loci at four-digit resolution. Besides the first cohort of some 670 subjects, a separate validation cohort made up of around 120 different subjects was used. The later analysis used no new phenotypic data to find candidate immune exposures, relying instead on TCR beta sequences and their occurrence across donors. Typing coverage varied by locus: roughly 629-640 donors for A, B, C, DRB1 and DQB1; about 520 for DQA1; more than 600 for DPA1; 400 to 480 for DPB1. Using immunosequencing, the study profiled T cell repertoires from about 650 subjects and related those repertoires to cytomegalovirus serostatus. A few DR-DQ haplotypes were treated as single units for association and clustering because of strong linkage in the cohort. The full study reports these points: The sequencing pipeline was judged likely to have produced a cluster of highly shared sequence variants as a technical artifact. It was suggested by the authors that the approach could potentially be generalized to other disease states and immunological phenotypes. A further reported finding was that TCR beta sequences accurately predicted the HLA-A and HLA-B alleles for most subjects in the first cohort. Specific HLA alleles were associated with roughly 16,000 TCR beta sequences at a false discovery rate of 0.05 in a later analysis. Several of the top co-occurrence clusters appeared to be linked to parvovirus B19, influenza, CMV and Epstein-Barr virus, according to a later analysis. A later genetic analysis reported fewer N-insertions in productive TCRs among donors in an Asian-associated ancestry cluster than the approximately 670-donor mean. An earlier analysis of 587 of the donors showed that most TCR beta V segments appeared in productive rearrangements either about 87% or about 30% of the time, which broadly matched IMGT annotations. Roughly uniform sequencing depth across donors was assumed in presence/absence analyses, although this assumption may not hold. In vitro tests confirmed that a few of the cytomegalovirus-associated TCR beta chains recognize cytomegalovirus antigens. Because some donors lacked HLA typing at each locus, the association tests relied only on the typed subset. In a later analysis, most CMV-associated TCR beta chains were found to appear HLA-restricted, with HLA associations seemingly driven largely by CMV exposure. Because counts were too low, roughly 18 rarely observed V segments, including chromosome 9 orphons, were left out of the earlier analysis of 587 of the donors. In a later analysis, HLA-associated TCR beta chains were found to be more clonally expanded and to have lower generation probabilities than equally common non-associated chains. Linkage disequilibrium might explain the correlated functional status among segregating V segments, but an unknown experimental factor could not be excluded. The classifier was reported to diagnose cytomegalovirus status with high specificity and sensitivity in both the original cohort and the validation cohort. The only immune exposure information available for the cohort was CMV serostatus. In the study, some 160 TCR beta chains were listed as associated with cytomegalovirus. When HLA alleles, especially DR and DQ, strongly co-occurred, TCR associations were difficult to assign to individual alleles. Most TCR sequences were observed very rarely across donors, whereas some public TCRs were present in many individuals. In a later analysis, TCR association rates were found to vary across HLA loci, with the most associated TCRs seen for DRB1 alleles and the fewest for HLA-C alleles. A later genetic analysis associated a missense DCLRE1C variant with V-gene and J-gene trimming of TCR beta chains, and an independent cohort replicated the association. The cohort was sequenced for TCR beta chains only, and without alpha or paired-chain data the features that could be detected were limited. Some IMGT-functional V segments, including TRBV6-2 and TRBV6-3, could not be told apart with the 87-base-pair reads, so those segments were excluded.

The cohort comprised approximately 700 healthy bone marrow donors. At the time of sampling, all cohort members were nominally healthy, though unrecorded immune exposures were likely present. The donor tested CMV seropositive, placing the donor among the 289 seropositive members of the cohort. A peripheral blood sample was provided by each donor, and peripheral blood mononuclear cells were used for TCR beta sequencing. The Qiagen DNeasy Blood Extraction Kit was used to extract genomic DNA from the blood cell samples. Based on the germline V gene, the CDR1 and CDR2 sequences are SGDLS and YYNGEE. The junction shows trimming of 2 bases on V and 8 bases on J, and the gene matches do not reach 7 bases of it. The CDR3 starts with the cysteine, ends with the phenylalanine, and has 15 residues. CDR3 DNA only is kept here, 45 bases in frame from base 1.

Recombination joined TRBV9 with TRBJ2-1, and 10 junctional nucleotides match TRBD2. This receptor was identified in a man aged 50 to 60 in good health and CMV-seropositive. Sequencing was performed on PBMCs. The nucleotide sequence is given as TGTGCCAGCAGCGTGAGTAGCGGGAGGATGGATGAGCAGTTCTTC. Translation gives CASSVSSGRMDEQFF. Here the CDR3 is joined to the reference TRBV9 and TRBJ2-1 genes, and the full variable domain is: DSGVTQTPKHLITATGQRVTLRCSPRSGDLSVYWYQQSLDQGLQFLIQYYNGEERAKGNILERFSAQQFPDLHSELNLSSLELGDSALYFCASSVSSGRMDEQFFGPGTRLTVL.